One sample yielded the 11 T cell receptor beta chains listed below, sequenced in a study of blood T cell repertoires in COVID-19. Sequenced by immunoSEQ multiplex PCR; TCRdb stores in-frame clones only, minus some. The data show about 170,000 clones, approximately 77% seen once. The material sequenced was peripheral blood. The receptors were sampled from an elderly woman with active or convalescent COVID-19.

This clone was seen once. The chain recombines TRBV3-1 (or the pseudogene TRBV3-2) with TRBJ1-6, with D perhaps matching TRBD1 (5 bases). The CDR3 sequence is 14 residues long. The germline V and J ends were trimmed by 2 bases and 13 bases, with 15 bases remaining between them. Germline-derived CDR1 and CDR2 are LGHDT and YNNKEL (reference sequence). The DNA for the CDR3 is TGTGCCAGCAGCCAACCGGGGAGGGGCTCCCCCCTCCACTTT. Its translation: CASSQPGRGSPLHF.

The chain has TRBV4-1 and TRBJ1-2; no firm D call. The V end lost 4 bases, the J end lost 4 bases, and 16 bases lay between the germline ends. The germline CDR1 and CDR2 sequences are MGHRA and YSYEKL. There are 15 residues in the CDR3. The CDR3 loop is CASSLSSHRGYGYTF. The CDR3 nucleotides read TGCGCCAGCAGCCTATCCAGCCATCGAGGCTATGGCTACACCTTC.

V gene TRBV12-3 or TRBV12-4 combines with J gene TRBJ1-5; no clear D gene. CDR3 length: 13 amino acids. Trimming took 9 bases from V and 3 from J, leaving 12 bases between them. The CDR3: CASNREFNQPQHF. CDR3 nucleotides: TGTGCCAGTAACCGGGAGTTCAATCAGCCCCAGCATTTT.

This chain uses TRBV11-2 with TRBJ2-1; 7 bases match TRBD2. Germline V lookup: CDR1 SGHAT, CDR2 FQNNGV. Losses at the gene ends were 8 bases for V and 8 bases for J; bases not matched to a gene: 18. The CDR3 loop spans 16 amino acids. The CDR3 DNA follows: TGTGCCAGCCGCTGGTCCGGGACTATATCCGGCGATGAGCAGTTCTTC. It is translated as CASRWSGTISGDEQFF.

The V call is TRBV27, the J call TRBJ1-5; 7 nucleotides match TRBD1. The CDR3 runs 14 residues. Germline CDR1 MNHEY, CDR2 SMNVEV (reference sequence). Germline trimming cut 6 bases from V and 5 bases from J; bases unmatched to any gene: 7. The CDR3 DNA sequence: TGTGCCAGCAGAGTGACAGGGTACTATCAGCCCCAGCATTTT. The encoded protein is CASRVTGYYQPQHF.

The CDR3 here is CASSGYRYTQETQYF. Written as DNA, the CDR3 is TGTGCCAGCAGTGGATACAGGTATACCCAAGAGACCCAGTACTTC. This sequence joins TRBV25-1 and TRBJ2-5; possibly TRBD1 for D (5 bases). The CDR3 has 15 amino acids. The germline V gene encodes CDR1 MGHDK and CDR2 SYGVNS. V was cut by 4 bases and J by 1 base, with 13 bases left in between.

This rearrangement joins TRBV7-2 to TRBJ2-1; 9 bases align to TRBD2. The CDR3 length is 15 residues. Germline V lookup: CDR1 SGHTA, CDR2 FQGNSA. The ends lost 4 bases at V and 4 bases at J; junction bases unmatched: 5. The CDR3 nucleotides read TGTGCCAGCAGCTCTCTAGCGGGATTATACAATGAGCAGTTCTTC. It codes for CASSSLAGLYNEQFF.

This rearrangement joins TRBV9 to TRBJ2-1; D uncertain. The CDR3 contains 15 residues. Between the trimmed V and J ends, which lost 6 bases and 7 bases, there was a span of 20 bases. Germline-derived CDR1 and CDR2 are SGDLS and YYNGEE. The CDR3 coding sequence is TGTGCCAGCACCCCCTCGGAGCGTGCTACTAATGAGCAGTTCTTC. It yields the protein CASTPSERATNEQFF.

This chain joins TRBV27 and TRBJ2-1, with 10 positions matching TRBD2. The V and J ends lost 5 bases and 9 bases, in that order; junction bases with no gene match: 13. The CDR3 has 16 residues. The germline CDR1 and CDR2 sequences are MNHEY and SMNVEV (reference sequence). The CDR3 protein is CASSGRLAGVFAEQFF. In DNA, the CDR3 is TGTGCCAGCAGTGGGCGGCTAGCGGGAGTATTTGCTGAGCAGTTCTTC.

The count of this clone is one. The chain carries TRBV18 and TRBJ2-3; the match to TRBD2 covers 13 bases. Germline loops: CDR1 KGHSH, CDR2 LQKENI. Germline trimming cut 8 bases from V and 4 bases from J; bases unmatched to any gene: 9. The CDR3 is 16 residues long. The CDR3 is CASRRTSGSFADTQYF. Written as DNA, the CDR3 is TGTGCCAGCAGGCGGACTAGCGGGAGCTTCGCAGATACGCAGTATTTT.

In DNA form, the CDR3 reads TGCGCCAGCAGCTTGCTCGGACTAGCGGCAGGGGCCAACGTCCTGACTTTC. Amino acid sequence: CASSLLGLAAGANVLTF. V and J are TRBV5-1 and TRBJ2-6; 10 positions match TRBD2. In germline, CDR1 is SGHRS, CDR2 YFSETQ. The CDR3 extends over 17 amino acids. V shed 1 base, J shed 4 bases, and the junction held 5 bases outside the gene matches.